This T cell receptor (beta chain) appears in the sequencing data of a study of spatial heterogeneity in lung cancer. Germline V gene sequence: CDR1 DFQATT, CDR2 SNEGSKA (reference sequence). Trimming removed 5 bases at V and 2 bases at J, with 13 bases between. The CDR3 extends over 14 amino acids. TCRdb recomputed calls from the 5' RACE reads with MiXCR, one row per CDR3 protein. Here the sample spans around 150 distinct CDR3 sequences, 20% to 30% being singletons. Time point indicated: sample taken at primary tumor resection. Around 70 TRACERx patients with early, untreated non-small cell lung cancer donated samples.

The rearrangement joins TRBV20-1 to TRBJ2-4; TRBD2 might be the D (5 bases). This TCR derives from a male donor with early-stage non-small cell lung cancer. Material: normal lung tissue next to the tumor, obtained at surgery. CDR3 protein: CSAWPPGTKNIQYF. The CDR3 DNA follows: TGCAGTGCTTGGCCTCCCGGGACCAAAAACATTCAGTACTTC.